Sequencing of this T cell receptor beta chain was carried out in a study of beta chain features in type 1 diabetes. Study overall: Healthy donors, compared against patients, showed similar age, gender and cell yields. The samples had roughly 110 million sorted cells examined in all. Study results and caveats: Possible PCR preference for shorter templates applied equally to patients and controls.

The CDR3 is 11 amino acids. From germline, CDR1 is SGHRS and CDR2 YFSETQ. The V and J ends lost 2 bases and 2 bases respectively, with 0 bases between them. The whole isolated RNA underwent reverse transcription, so sequencing captured expressed TCRB transcripts. Naive, central memory and regulatory T cell samples came to a mean of approximately 3.57 million reads. Libraries were prepared by immunoSEQ multiplex PCR; TCRdb keeps only in-frame clonotypes and omits some of them. The sample includes under 250,000 clones, about a tenth of them seen just once. This clone was detected ten times or more. Its antigen is as yet unknown.

The chain links TRBV5-1 to TRBJ2-3; D is undetermined. This clonotype was obtained from a man younger than 35 in good health. Input material: central memory CD4+ T cells from blood. CDR3 DNA: TGCGCCAGCAGCTTCACAGATACGCAGTATTTT. Its protein product is CASSFTDTQYF.